This T cell receptor (beta chain) stems from a study of PD-L1 blockade in urothelial cancer. Indicated time point: pretreatment peripheral blood. CDR3 size: 13 residues. With V trimmed by 3 bases and J by 4 bases, 3 bases remained unmatched. Germline V lookup: CDR1 SGHRS, CDR2 YFSETQ. The method was immunoSEQ multiplex PCR; TCRdb's version includes in-frame clones alone and lacks a portion of them. The sample carries about 51,000 clones, 86% recorded once. Sequences were derived from PBMCs, sampled around atezolizumab (anti-PD-L1) treatment. The clonotype comes from a man aged 55 to 70 with urothelial cancer. V gene TRBV5-1 combines with J gene TRBJ2-7; 8 bases line up with TRBD2. CDR3 sequence (DNA): TGCGCCAGCAGCTCGGGACTAGTTTACGAGCAGTACTTC. Translating it yields CASSSGLVYEQYF.